Below, 32 T cell receptor beta chains from the same sample are listed, as sequenced in a study of cytomegalovirus exposure and HLA in healthy donors. PCR involved 60 Vbeta and 13 Jbeta primers. Using immunoSEQ multiplex PCR, the repertoire was profiled, and TCRdb retains in-frame clones only, with some absent. Of 160,000 or so clones in the sample, around 80% were seen once. The material sequenced was PBMCs. Receptors were obtained from a female donor in good health and CMV-seronegative.

J is TRBJ2-1 and V is TRBV9, with 11 bases that match TRBD1. J gave up 3 bases and V 4 bases, and 3 bases lay outside the gene matches. The CDR3 is 15 amino acids. The germline CDR1 and CDR2 sequences are SGDLS and YYNGEE. CDR3 DNA sequence: TGTGCCAGCAGCCCCGGGACAGGGGGCTACAATGAGCAGTTCTTC. It yields the protein CASSPGTGGYNEQFF.

This clone has only one observation. The chain uses TRBV18 and TRBJ2-3; 9 bases agree with TRBD1. The germline V gene has CDR1 KGHSH and CDR2 LQKENI. The J segment lost 1 base and the V segment lost 4 bases, leaving 3 bases of the junction unmatched. The CDR3 has 15 amino acids. In nucleotides, the CDR3 is TGTGCCAGCTCACTGGGACAGGGAGGCACAGATACGCAGTATTTT. Encoded protein: CASSLGQGGTDTQYF.

This clone was picked up a small number of times. The chain uses TRBV25-1 and TRBJ1-2, with 11 bases fitting TRBD1. CDR1 MGHDK and CDR2 SYGVNS come from the germline V gene. V shed 1 base, J shed 3 bases, and the junction held 4 bases outside the gene matches. The length of the CDR3 is 16 residues. CDR3 in DNA: TGTGCCAGCAGTGAATCATGGGGACAGGGGGACTATGGCTACACCTTC. Its protein is CASSESWGQGDYGYTF.

The V and J genes are TRBV6-5 and TRBJ1-1, with D hard to call. The CDR3 runs 12 residues. Per the germline V gene, CDR1 is MNHEY and CDR2 is SVGAGI. V lost 5 bases, J lost 5 bases, and 9 bases lay in between. The CDR3 nucleotides are TGTGCCAGCAGTCCGGGCGGGACTGAAGCTTTCTTT. It yields the protein CASSPGGTEAFF.

The gene calls are TRBV29-1 and TRBJ2-7; 10 bases line up with TRBD1. V lost 6 bases, J lost 4 bases, and 0 bases stayed unmatched. CDR3 length: 11 amino acids. Germline assignment: CDR1 SQVTM and CDR2 ANQGSEA. The CDR3 spells CSVDRGYEQYF. CDR3 nucleotides: TGCAGCGTGGACAGGGGGTACGAGCAGTACTTC.

This clone was seen a handful of times. V and J are TRBV29-1 and TRBJ1-5; 9 bases align to TRBD1. This CDR3 is built from 12 residues. CDR1 is SQVTM, CDR2 ANQGSEA, per germline. V shed 6 bases and J 7 bases; nucleotides not matched to a gene: 4. The CDR3 nucleotides are TGCAGCGTGGGACAGGGCGGACAGCCCCAGCATTTT. Protein product: CSVGQGGQPQHF.

This clone was seen more than once but under ten times. CDR3 protein: CASSQDRGGTGYGYTF. The DNA of the CDR3 is TGTGCCAGCAGCCAAGATCGGGGGGGGACGGGCTATGGCTACACCTTC. The chain joins TRBV14 to TRBJ1-2; D is perhaps TRBD1 (5 bases). The CDR3 spans 16 residues. The V end was cut by 0 bases, the J end by 4 bases, with 15 bases between. In germline, CDR1 is SGHDN, CDR2 FVKESK. Complete variable domain (other parts from reference TRBV14 and TRBJ1-2): EAGVTQFPSHSVIEKGQTVTLRCDPISGHDNLYWYRRVMGKEIKFLLHFVKESKQDESGMPNNRFLAERTGGTYSTLKVQPAELEDSGVYFCASSQDRGGTGYGYTFGSGTRLTVV.

The CDR3 bases are TGTGCCAGCAGCCCCCTCCGGCAGCGGGGCAATCAGCCCCAGCATTTT. Translation gives CASSPLRQRGNQPQHF. The chain uses TRBV7-8 and TRBJ1-5; no firm D call. Germline CDR1 reads SGHVS; CDR2 reads FQNEAQ. This CDR3 has 16 amino acids. The ends were cut back, 5 bases at V and 2 bases at J, with 16 bases in the middle.

The chain recombines TRBV5-1 with TRBJ2-7; possible D gene TRBD2, 6 bases. Trimming pared 4 bases from V and 1 base from J, leaving 6 bases between. Germline CDR1 reads SGHRS; CDR2 reads YFSETQ. The CDR3 loop spans 12 amino acids. This CDR3 reads CASSRESYEQYF. The CDR3 DNA reads TGCGCCAGCAGCCGGGAGTCCTACGAGCAGTACTTC.

This clone has more than one count but fewer than ten. This chain connects TRBV7-8 to TRBJ2-5; 12 positions agree with TRBD2. Germline CDR1 and CDR2: SGHVS and FQNEAQ. The CDR3 contains 16 residues. The junction had 9 bases not matched to a gene; V was cut back by 5 bases and J by 5 bases. The CDR3 DNA sequence: TGTGCCAGCAGCCCCCAACTAGCGGGAGGCCGGGAGACCCAGTACTTC. Protein product: CASSPQLAGGRETQYF.

The table lists this clone with a count of one. The chain combines TRBV11-2 with TRBJ1-2; D possibly corresponds to TRBD1 (6 bases). The CDR3 runs 15 residues. The germline gives CDR1 SGHAT, CDR2 FQNNGV. Trimming removed 2 bases at V and 4 bases at J, with 14 bases between. CDR3 sequence: CASSLQGLRIYGYTF. CDR3 sequence (DNA): TGTGCCAGCAGCTTACAGGGGCTGAGGATCTATGGCTACACCTTC.

The chain recombines TRBV21-1 with TRBJ1-4; the table's TRBD1 call for D was not verified on the DNA. TRBV21-1 is described as a pseudogene. The CDR3 is 15 amino acids. Here the CDR3 DNA reads TGTGCCAGCAGCAAAGTATCAGGGTCCGGCGAAAAACTGTTTTTT. Translating it yields CASSKVSGSGEKLFF.

A single count supports this clone. The chain links TRBV6-6 to TRBJ2-5, with 7 bases aligning to TRBD1. Matching the DNA end better, TRBJ2-7 makes the J call doubtful. The CDR3 length is 14 residues. Germline CDR1 is MNHNY and CDR2 is SVGAGI (reference sequence). CDR3 sequence reads: CASSYEGQTYEQYF. CDR3 in DNA: TGTGCCAGCAGTTACGAGGGACAGACCTACGAGCAGTACTTC.

The chain couples TRBV14 to TRBJ2-7; D gene uncertain. The V gene's germline CDR1 is SGHDN and CDR2 FVKESK. The CDR3 runs 14 residues. V was cut by 1 base and J by 0 bases, with 7 bases left in between. The CDR3 bases are TGTGCCAGCAGCCAAGGGTGGAGCTCCTACGAGCAGTACTTC. It specifies CASSQGWSSYEQYF.

The V gene is TRBV4-3, the J gene TRBJ1-2, with D hard to call. Germline loops: CDR1 LGHNA, CDR2 YSLEER. V lost 0 bases to trimming and J lost 8 bases, with 16 bases between them. The CDR3 consists of 15 residues. CDR3 amino acids: CASSQDSEAFWGYTF. The CDR3 DNA reads TGCGCCAGCAGCCAAGATAGCGAGGCCTTTTGGGGCTACACCTTC.

The gene calls are TRBV27 and TRBJ1-1; weak D call: TRBD1 (5 bases). CDR1 is MNHEY and CDR2 is SMNVEV in the germline V gene (reference sequence). Trimming removed 1 base at V and 6 bases at J, with 12 bases between. This CDR3 comprises 14 residues. The DNA for the CDR3 is TGTGCCAGCAGTTTATACAGCAGGGTAGCTGAAGCTTTCTTT. Translated, it gives CASSLYSRVAEAFF.

The V call is TRBV2, the J call TRBJ2-7, with 7 bases identical to TRBD1. The V gene's germline CDR1 is SNHLY and CDR2 FYNNEI. With V trimmed by 7 bases and J by 5 bases, 8 bases remained unmatched. The CDR3 is 13 amino acids. CDR3 protein: CASTVEGGHEQYF. The CDR3 nucleotides read TGTGCCAGCACCGTTGAAGGGGGCCACGAGCAGTACTTC.

The V gene is TRBV27, the J gene TRBJ1-6; 7 bases align to TRBD1. The germline V gene encodes CDR1 MNHEY and CDR2 SMNVEV (reference sequence). V trimming: 6 bases; J trimming: 9 bases; junction bases outside the gene matches: 11. The CDR3 has 15 residues. CDR3 sequence reads: CASRTVQGSSSPLHF. The CDR3 DNA reads TGTGCCAGCAGGACCGTACAGGGGTCGTCTTCACCCCTCCACTTT.

The chain recombines TRBV5-1 with TRBJ1-2; 7 positions agree with TRBD1. With V trimmed by 4 bases and J by 6 bases, 6 bases remained unmatched. Germline assignment: CDR1 SGHRS and CDR2 YFSETQ. CDR3 length: 13 residues. This chain's CDR3 is CASSPGQVHGYTF. The CDR3 nucleotides read TGCGCCAGCAGCCCTGGACAGGTCCATGGCTACACCTTC.

The V call is TRBV7-2, the J call TRBJ2-6, with 10 bases that match TRBD1. Germline V gene sequence: CDR1 SGHTA, CDR2 FQGNSA. The CDR3 length is 17 residues. The junction had 7 bases not matched to a gene; V was cut back by 5 bases and J by 3 bases. CDR3 nucleotides: TGTGCCAGCAGCCCAAGACAGGGGGCGGGTGGGGCCAACGTCCTGACTTTC. As protein: CASSPRQGAGGANVLTF. The full variable domain, its missing parts supplied by reference TRBV7-2 and TRBJ2-6, is GAGVSQSPSNKVTEKGKDVELRCDPISGHTALYWYRQSLGQGLEFLIYFQGNSAPDKSGLPSDRFSAERTGGSVSTLTIQRTQQEDSAVYLCASSPRQGAGGANVLTFGAGSRLTVL.

The J gene is TRBJ2-5, the V gene TRBV7-2; tentative D call: TRBD1 (5 bases). Germline-derived CDR1 and CDR2 are SGHTA and FQGNSA. V was pared by 5 bases and J by 8 bases, with 12 bases between. The CDR3 spans 12 residues. CDR3 in amino acids: CASSQGARTQYF. The CDR3 nucleotides read TGTGCCAGCAGCCAAGGGGCCAGAACCCAGTACTTC.

The rearrangement joins TRBV6-5 to TRBJ2-3; 7 bases align to TRBD2. CDR3 length equals 15 residues. CDR1 is MNHEY, CDR2 SVGAGI, per germline. Losses at the gene ends were 6 bases for V and 10 bases for J; bases not matched to a gene: 16. CDR3 nucleotide sequence: TGTGCCAGCAGGGACCTAGCGGCCCAGGGTGGGGCGCAGTATTTT. Translating gives CASRDLAAQGGAQYF.

The rearrangement uses TRBV28 and TRBJ2-2; TRBD1 aligns across 8 bases. This CDR3 has 15 residues. Per germline, CDR1 MDHEN and CDR2 SYDVKM. V lost 5 bases to trimming and J lost 5 bases; unmatched junction nucleotides: 7. CDR3 DNA: TGTGCCAGCAGTCTTCGGACAGGGTGGACCGGGGAGCTGTTTTTT. It yields the protein CASSLRTGWTGELFF. The full variable domain, with the rest looked up from reference TRBV28 and TRBJ2-2, is DVKVTQSSRYLVKRTGEKVFLECVQDMDHENMFWYRQDPGLGLRLIYFSYDVKMKEKGDIPEGYSVSREKKERFSLILESASTNQTSMYLCASSLRTGWTGELFFGEGSRLTVL.

V usage is TRBV29-1 and J usage is TRBJ2-5; possible D gene TRBD1, 5 bases. Per the germline V gene, CDR1 is SQVTM and CDR2 is ANQGSEA. This CDR3 has 12 residues. Trimming stripped 6 bases from V and 4 bases from J, with 12 bases between. CDR3 bases: TGCAGCGTATCAGGCCAGGGAGAGACCCAGTACTTC. This gives the protein CSVSGQGETQYF.

This clone was detected only a few times. This chain connects TRBV6-5 to TRBJ2-3; 8 nucleotides agree with TRBD1. The length of the CDR3 is 15 residues. CDR1 and CDR2 (germline): MNHEY, SVGAGI. The trim removed 6 bases at V and 4 bases at J, leaving 9 bases unmatched. CDR3 protein: CASSPDRGIADTQYF. CDR3 coding DNA: TGTGCCAGCAGCCCAGACAGGGGTATCGCAGATACGCAGTATTTT.

The V and J genes are TRBV9 and TRBJ1-2, with D uncertain. The CDR3 is 13 amino acids. The germline gives CDR1 SGDLS, CDR2 YYNGEE. Between the trimmed V and J ends, which lost 4 bases and 1 base, there was a span of 8 bases. The CDR3 DNA is TGTGCCAGCAGCCAGAGGGATAACTATGGCTACACCTTC. Residues: CASSQRDNYGYTF.

V usage is TRBV7-2 and J usage is TRBJ2-5; 8 nucleotides line up with TRBD2. V shed 5 bases and J 4 bases; nucleotides not matched to a gene: 15. CDR3 length equals 17 residues. Germline lookup yields CDR1 SGHTA and CDR2 FQGNSA. In nucleotides, the CDR3 is TGTGCCAGCAGCCTACGACTAGCGTTTGTCTCGGGAGAGACCCAGTACTTC. Its protein product is CASSLRLAFVSGETQYF.

The chain carries TRBV9 and TRBJ1-2, with TRBD1 matching over 7 bases. Germline assignment: CDR1 SGDLS and CDR2 YYNGEE. The CDR3 runs to 15 residues. V lost 4 bases and J lost 2; bases outside the gene matches: 8. The CDR3 DNA reads TGTGCCAGCAGCCTCACTGAGGGGGCGAACTATGGCTACACCTTC. This encodes CASSLTEGANYGYTF.

V gene TRBV18 combines with J gene TRBJ2-3; the D gene is possibly TRBD1 (6 bases). The CDR3 is 15 residues long. V was cut by 6 bases and J by 0 bases, with 13 bases left in between. CDR1 is KGHSH, CDR2 LQKENI, per germline. The CDR3 here is CASSLGQRSTDTQYF. The CDR3 coding sequence is TGTGCCAGCTCCCTTGGACAGAGAAGCACAGATACGCAGTATTTT.

The J gene is TRBJ1-6, the V gene TRBV4-2, with 7 positions matching TRBD1. Germline V lookup: CDR1 LGHNA, CDR2 YNFKEQ. The CDR3 contains 19 residues. Trimming at V came to 0 bases and at J to 10 bases, leaving 18 bases not matched to a gene. CDR3 protein: CASSQDSPQTFRGSSPLHF. The CDR3 DNA reads as TGTGCCAGCAGCCAAGATTCCCCACAAACCTTCAGGGGGAGCTCACCCCTCCACTTT.

The V gene is TRBV30, the J gene TRBJ2-7; 9 bases are shared with TRBD1. Per the germline V gene, CDR1 is GTSNPN and CDR2 is SVGIG (reference sequence). The CDR3 contains 13 residues. J gave up 5 bases and V 5 bases, and 7 bases lay outside the gene matches. The CDR3 coding sequence is TGTGCCTGGCTGGGACAGGGTAGGAACGAGCAGTACTTC. This sequence encodes CAWLGQGRNEQYF.

This chain joins TRBV27 and TRBJ1-2; no firm D call. CDR1 MNHEY and CDR2 SMNVEV come from the germline V gene (reference sequence). V was shortened by 3 bases and J by 8 bases, with 10 bases between the two germline ends. This CDR3 comprises 12 residues. CDR3 DNA: TGTGCCAGCAGTTTGAGTGAGAACGGCTACACCTTC. It is translated as CASSLSENGYTF.